These 27 T cell receptor beta chains share one sample of origin, sequenced in a study of blood T cell repertoires in COVID-19. Repertoires were generated with immunoSEQ multiplex PCR, while TCRdb's copy carries only in-frame clones and drops some. The table shows about 34,000 clones, with roughly 91% occurring only once. The sequencing input was peripheral blood. These receptors were collected from a man of 80 years or more with acute or convalescent COVID-19.

V gene TRBV30 combines with J gene TRBJ1-1; 9 bases align to TRBD1. Unmatched junction bases numbered 7, after V lost 3 bases and J lost 5 bases. This CDR3 contains 14 residues. From germline, CDR1 is GTSNPN and CDR2 SVGIG (reference sequence). The CDR3 sequence is CAWRYGTGRTEAFF. CDR3 sequence (DNA): TGTGCCTGGAGGTACGGGACAGGGCGAACTGAAGCTTTCTTT.

The chain carries TRBV19 and TRBJ1-4; unclear D gene. The ends were cut back, 2 bases at V and 2 bases at J, with 6 bases in the middle. The CDR3 is 14 amino acids. Germline assignment: CDR1 LNHDA and CDR2 SQIVND (reference sequence). CDR3 sequence: CASSISVTNEKLFF. CDR3 bases: TGTGCCAGTAGTATATCGGTGACTAATGAAAAACTGTTTTTT.

The sample holds one count of this clone. The rearrangement uses TRBV5-6 and TRBJ2-2, with TRBD1 matching over 9 bases. The CDR3 is made up of 16 amino acids. Germline values: CDR1 SGHDT, CDR2 YYEEEE. The J segment lost 5 bases and the V segment lost 2 bases, leaving 7 bases of the junction unmatched. As DNA, the CDR3 is TGTGCCAGCAGCTTTGGGACAGGGAGAGGAACCGGGGAGCTGTTTTTT. As protein: CASSFGTGRGTGELFF.

The chain uses TRBV7-9 and TRBJ2-7; TRBD1 matches at 7 bases. The CDR3 covers 16 residues. The V and J ends lost 1 base and 1 base, in that order; junction bases with no gene match: 7. Germline V gene sequence: CDR1 SEHNR, CDR2 FQNEAQ (reference sequence). The CDR3, as DNA: TGTGCCAGCAGCTTAGAAGGGGGCGCGGCGTCCTACGAGCAGTACTTC. It encodes CASSLEGGAASYEQYF.

V gene TRBV27 combines with J gene TRBJ1-6; 9 nucleotides line up with TRBD1. V shed 5 bases and J 7 bases; nucleotides not matched to a gene: 6. This CDR3 has 15 residues. The V gene's germline CDR1 is MNHEY and CDR2 SMNVEV (reference sequence). CDR3 residues: CASSLPGTGNSPLHF. The CDR3 DNA is TGTGCCAGCAGTCTCCCCGGGACAGGGAATTCACCCCTCCACTTT.

The genes are TRBV7-2 and TRBJ1-1; 7 positions match TRBD1. V shed 4 bases, J shed 3 bases, and the junction held 5 bases outside the gene matches. CDR3 length equals 14 residues. In germline, CDR1 is SGHTA, CDR2 FQGNSA. The CDR3 sequence is CASSSRQGYTEAFF. The CDR3 bases are TGTGCCAGCAGCTCCCGACAGGGATACACTGAAGCTTTCTTT.

The V call is TRBV6-4, the J call TRBJ1-2; 9 bases line up with TRBD1. The CDR3 totals 19 residues. Germline CDR1 MRHNA, CDR2 SNTAGT. V dropped 0 bases and J dropped 6; count of bases not matched to a gene: 17. CDR3 DNA sequence: TGTGCCAGCAGTGACTCGAGTCCTTTAACGGACAGGGGTAGGAATGGCTACACCTTC. As protein: CASSDSSPLTDRGRNGYTF.

This chain links TRBV19 with TRBJ1-6; no firm D call. Per the germline V gene, CDR1 is LNHDA and CDR2 is SQIVND (reference sequence). This CDR3 has 17 amino acids. With 3 bases removed from V and 6 bases from J, the gap between germline ends came to 18 bases. CDR3 in amino acids: CASSMVVGESINSPLHF. The CDR3 nucleotides are TGTGCCAGTAGTATGGTTGTCGGGGAGAGTATTAATTCACCCCTCCACTTT.

This chain uses TRBV5-8 with TRBJ2-7; D is unclear. The CDR3 is 16 residues long. The V gene lost 3 bases and the J gene lost 0 bases, with 16 bases spanning the gap. Germline-derived CDR1 and CDR2 are SGHTS and YDEGEE. The CDR3 DNA reads TGTGCCAGCAGCTCTGAGTATTACAGTGGCTCCTACGAGCAGTACTTC. As protein: CASSSEYYSGSYEQYF.

V and J are TRBV6-5 and TRBJ2-5, with D perhaps TRBD2 (6 bases). Between the trimmed V and J ends, which lost 6 bases and 5 bases, there was a span of 19 bases. This CDR3 has 15 residues. Germline assignment: CDR1 MNHEY and CDR2 SVGAGI. The CDR3 here is CASSDLMGGGETQYF. The DNA of the CDR3 is TGTGCCAGCAGCGACTTGATGGGGGGAGGTGAGACCCAGTACTTC.

The chain employs TRBV19 and TRBJ2-4; 10 bases line up with TRBD1. This CDR3 is built from 19 residues. Per the germline V gene, CDR1 is LNHDA and CDR2 is SQIVND (reference sequence). After removal of 6 bases from V and 4 bases from J, the junction contained 18 bases not matched to a gene. CDR3 region: CASSTTGTGADLRKNIQYF. DNA of the CDR3: TGTGCCAGTAGCACAACCGGGACAGGGGCGGATTTACGGAAAAACATTCAGTACTTC.

CDR3 nucleotides: TGTGCCATCACCTCCGGGACAGTTCCGAATGAGCAGTTCTTC. Its protein is CAITSGTVPNEQFF. The chain is built from TRBV10-3 and TRBJ2-1; 7 positions match TRBD1. The CDR3 contains 14 residues. Germline assignment: CDR1 ENHRY and CDR2 SYGVKD. The ends lost 7 bases at V and 7 bases at J; junction bases unmatched: 10.

The CDR3 bases are TGTGCCAGCAGCTTATTTCAGGGCCACGAGCAGTACTTC. This sequence encodes CASSLFQGHEQYF. The genes are TRBV5-4 and TRBJ2-7, with D perhaps matching TRBD1 (5 bases). Germline values: CDR1 SGHNT, CDR2 YYREEE (reference sequence). The CDR3 spans 13 residues. V lost 2 bases, J lost 5 bases, and 11 bases lay in between. The full variable domain, with the rest looked up from reference TRBV5-4 and TRBJ2-7, is ETGVTQSPTHLIKTRGQQVTLRCSSQSGHNTVSWYQQALGQGPQFIFQYYREEENGRGNFPPRFSGLQFPNYSSELNVNALELDDSALYLCASSLFQGHEQYFGPGTRLTVT.

This clone was counted a few times. The chain combines TRBV6-5 with TRBJ1-2; a weak D match, TRBD1 (5 bases). CDR1 and CDR2 from the germline V gene are MNHEY and SVGAGI. The ends were cut back, 7 bases at V and 4 bases at J, with 7 bases in the middle. The CDR3 is 11 residues long. The CDR3 is CASKGIYGYTF. DNA of the CDR3: TGTGCCAGCAAGGGGATCTATGGCTACACCTTC.

This clone was found a few times. The V gene is TRBV5-5, the J gene TRBJ1-6; D unresolved. The CDR3 runs to 13 residues. V gave up 2 bases and J gave up 8 bases, with 8 bases separating them. Germline loops: CDR1 SGHKS, CDR2 YYEKEE (reference sequence). The CDR3 nucleotides are TGTGCCAGCAGCTTATTACGGGATTCACCCCTCCACTTT. The encoded protein is CASSLLRDSPLHF.

The chain couples TRBV7-9 to TRBJ1-2, with D possibly matching TRBD1 (6 bases). V lost 2 bases to trimming and J lost 1 base, with 14 bases between them. Germline CDR1 is SEHNR and CDR2 is FQNEAQ (reference sequence). This CDR3 has 16 amino acids. CDR3 region: CASSLLQGQLNYGYTF. CDR3 sequence (DNA): TGTGCCAGCAGCTTATTACAGGGCCAACTTAACTATGGCTACACCTTC.

The CDR3 sequence: CASSVSSAGEQFF. CDR3 bases: TGTGCCAGCAGCGTATCCTCTGCCGGTGAGCAGTTCTTC. The V and J genes are TRBV9 and TRBJ2-1; D is uncertain. CDR1 and CDR2 (germline): SGDLS, YYNGEE. Trimming left V 1 base short and J 9 bases short, with 11 bases between. This CDR3 is 13 amino acids long.

The chain carries TRBV28 and TRBJ1-5, with 8 nucleotides matching TRBD1. The V and J ends lost 4 bases and 4 bases, in that order; junction bases with no gene match: 3. In germline, CDR1 is MDHEN, CDR2 SYDVKM. The CDR3 is 14 amino acids. CDR3 DNA sequence: TGTGCCAGCAGTTACAGGGGGTTTAATCAGCCCCAGCATTTT. Translation: CASSYRGFNQPQHF.

This clone was detected only once. The chain combines TRBV27 with TRBJ1-2, with D maybe TRBD1 (6 bases). Germline CDR1 and CDR2: MNHEY and SMNVEV (reference sequence). The CDR3 length is 13 residues. The V end was cut by 4 bases, the J end by 8 bases, with 14 bases between. This CDR3 is CASSSPTGQGYTF. As DNA, the CDR3 is TGTGCCAGCAGTTCCCCGACAGGACAGGGCTACACCTTC.

The chain combines TRBV9 with TRBJ1-4, with 7 bases aligning to TRBD1. CDR1 is SGDLS, CDR2 YYNGEE, per germline. The V segment lost 1 base and the J segment 7 bases; nucleotides outside the gene matches: 19. The CDR3 length is 19 residues. The CDR3 loop is CASSVSPYSRRTGLEKLFF. CDR3 bases: TGTGCCAGCAGCGTATCACCGTACTCCCGACGGACAGGTCTTGAAAAACTGTTTTTT.

The chain is built from TRBV5-1 and TRBJ1-6; no clear D. CDR1 and CDR2 (germline): SGHRS, YFSETQ. The CDR3 runs 14 residues. V lost 4 bases and J lost 7, with 12 bases in between. DNA of the CDR3: TGCGCCAGCAGCGTCACAGTAGACAATTCACCCCTCCACTTT. Its translation is CASSVTVDNSPLHF.

This rearrangement joins TRBV6-6 to TRBJ1-6, with D uncertain. Germline CDR1 and CDR2: MNHNY and SVGAGI (reference sequence). The length of the CDR3 is 12 residues. V gave up 4 bases and J gave up 8 bases, with 6 bases separating them. The CDR3 sequence is CASSFRDSPLHF. CDR3 in DNA: TGTGCCAGCAGTTTTCGGGATTCACCCCTCCACTTT.

This chain connects TRBV5-1 to TRBJ1-2; the match to TRBD1 covers 7 bases. Germline-derived CDR1 and CDR2 are SGHRS and YFSETQ. V was clipped by 4 bases and J by 0 bases; unmatched bases: 6. The CDR3 covers 15 residues. Here the CDR3 reads CASSERQGPNYGYTF. The CDR3 bases are TGCGCCAGCAGCGAGAGACAGGGTCCTAACTATGGCTACACCTTC.

The rearrangement joins TRBV28 to TRBJ1-4; 7 bases are a match to TRBD1. Per germline, CDR1 MDHEN and CDR2 SYDVKM. The CDR3 totals 13 residues. Trimming took 10 bases from V and 4 from J; bases not matched to a gene: 6. This chain's CDR3 is CATTTGINEKLFF. In DNA, the CDR3 is TGTGCCACTACGACAGGGATTAATGAAAAACTGTTTTTT.

The J gene is TRBJ1-2, the V gene TRBV24-1; 12 bases line up with TRBD1. V was clipped by 1 base and J by 7 bases; unmatched bases: 6. CDR1 is KGHDR and CDR2 is SFDVKD in the germline V gene. The CDR3 length is 16 residues. This CDR3 reads CATSDFDGTGGFGYTF. CDR3 nucleotide sequence: TGTGCCACCAGTGATTTTGATGGGACAGGGGGCTTTGGCTACACCTTC.

The V and J genes are TRBV24-1 and TRBJ2-7; D gene ambiguous. The CDR3 extends over 13 amino acids. Trimming took 5 bases from V and 1 from J, leaving 8 bases between them. The germline V gene encodes CDR1 KGHDR and CDR2 SFDVKD. CDR3 DNA: TGTGCCACCAGTGGCTCGGGTTCCTACGAGCAGTACTTC. It encodes CATSGSGSYEQYF.

The chain uses TRBV11-2 and TRBJ2-2; 11 bases map to TRBD2. Germline V gene lookup returns CDR1 SGHAT and CDR2 FQNNGV. CDR3 length: 17 residues. Trimming took 6 bases from V and 0 from J; bases not matched to a gene: 6. The DNA for the CDR3 is TGTGCCAGCAGAGCACTAGCGGGGGTAGCGAACACCGGGGAGCTGTTTTTT. It is translated as CASRALAGVANTGELFF.